One and the same sample provided the 27 T cell receptor beta chains below, sequenced in a study of blood T cell repertoires in COVID-19. Sequencing was performed with immunoSEQ multiplex PCR; in TCRdb, only in-frame clones are kept and a portion is missing. The sample shows 150,000 to 200,000 clones, roughly 80% of them seen only once. The material sequenced was PBMCs or T cells enriched from blood (not recorded which). The receptors shown here come from a woman aged 40 to 50 with acute COVID-19.

This chain links TRBV11-2 with TRBJ1-2; the match to TRBD1 covers 7 bases. V shed 5 bases and J 8 bases; nucleotides not matched to a gene: 14. The CDR3 covers 15 residues. The germline CDR1 and CDR2 sequences are SGHAT and FQNNGV. The CDR3 DNA is TGTGCCAGCAGCCAAACAATTACAGGGGAGAGCGGCTACACCTTC. Its protein is CASSQTITGESGYTF.

The DNA for the CDR3 is TGTGCCAGCAGTTTATGGTCTAGCGGGAGAAACAATGAGCAGTTCTTC. The encoded protein is CASSLWSSGRNNEQFF. The rearrangement links TRBV27 to TRBJ2-1; TRBD2 agrees at 10 bases. The CDR3 spans 16 residues. The V segment lost 1 base and the J segment 5 bases; nucleotides outside the gene matches: 5. The germline CDR1 and CDR2 sequences are MNHEY and SMNVEV (reference sequence).

This clone was detected only a few times. The chain is built from TRBV6-5 and TRBJ1-2, with a weak D call TRBD1 (5 bases). CDR1 MNHEY and CDR2 SVGAGI come from the germline V gene. The CDR3 covers 15 residues. Trimming took 6 bases from V and 2 from J, leaving 16 bases between them. The CDR3 region has the DNA TGTGCCAGCAGGATACCGACAGCCCGAAACTATGGCTACACCTTC. Amino acids: CASRIPTARNYGYTF.

This chain joins TRBV10-3 and TRBJ1-5, with D perhaps TRBD1 (6 bases). The germline V gene has CDR1 ENHRY and CDR2 SYGVKD. V was trimmed by 8 bases and J by 6 bases, leaving 14 bases between them. This CDR3 has 13 residues. This CDR3 is CAIQGRVGQPQHF. Written as DNA, the CDR3 is TGTGCCATCCAGGGGAGGGTAGGTCAGCCCCAGCATTTT.

CDR3 sequence reads: CASSPLQGANTEAFF. In DNA, the CDR3 is TGTGCCAGCTCACCTCTACAGGGGGCTAACACTGAAGCTTTCTTT. J is TRBJ1-1 and V is TRBV18; 9 bases match TRBD1. CDR3 length: 15 residues. Per the germline V gene, CDR1 is KGHSH and CDR2 is LQKENI. With 3 bases clipped from V and 2 bases from J, the junction kept 4 bases outside the gene matches.

CDR3 in amino acids: CSVVGGTGELFF. Written as DNA, the CDR3 is TGCAGCGTTGTAGGAGGGACCGGGGAGCTGTTTTTT. The chain carries TRBV29-1 and TRBJ2-2; the D gene is possibly TRBD2 (6 bases). This CDR3 is built from 12 residues. The V gene's germline CDR1 is SQVTM and CDR2 ANQGSEA. V was clipped by 4 bases and J by 5 bases, with 8 bases between them.

This chain uses TRBV9 with TRBJ1-2; 9 nucleotides match TRBD1. The V segment lost 3 bases and the J segment 5 bases; nucleotides outside the gene matches: 5. Germline V gene data show CDR1 as SGDLS and CDR2 as YYNGEE. This CDR3 contains 14 residues. The CDR3 loop is CASSAEGTGYGYTF. The CDR3 bases are TGTGCCAGCAGCGCTGAAGGGACAGGGTATGGCTACACCTTC.

The chain uses TRBV30 and TRBJ1-6; D remains ambiguous. Germline loops: CDR1 GTSNPN, CDR2 SVGIG (reference sequence). V was clipped by 0 bases and J by 14 bases, with 14 bases between them. The length of the CDR3 is 13 residues. The CDR3 sequence: CAWSVGSRETLHF. CDR3 bases: TGTGCCTGGAGTGTCGGTAGTCGGGAGACCCTCCACTTT. Supplemented by reference TRBV30 and TRBJ1-6, the full variable domain reads SQTIHQWPATLVQPVGSPLSLECTVEGTSNPNLYWYRQAAGRGLQLLFYSVGIGQISSEVPQNLSASRPQDRQFILSSKKLLLSDSGFYLCAWSVGSRETLHFGNGTRLTVT.

This sequence joins TRBV4-1 and TRBJ1-1; D unresolved. Looked up from germline, CDR1 is MGHRA and CDR2 is YSYEKL. This CDR3 comprises 12 residues. V lost 4 bases, J lost 2 bases, and 5 bases lay in between. The DNA of the CDR3 is TGCGCCAGCAGCCTTCATAACACTGAAGCTTTCTTT. Its protein is CASSLHNTEAFF.

In DNA form, the CDR3 reads TGTGCCAGCAGTGACCCTGATAGCATCCATTCGGCAGATACGCAGTATTTT. Protein: CASSDPDSIHSADTQYF. The rearrangement uses TRBV2 and TRBJ2-3; D unresolved. Looked up from germline, CDR1 is SNHLY and CDR2 is FYNNEI. The CDR3 totals 17 residues. V was pared by 3 bases and J by 4 bases, with 20 bases between.

The J gene is TRBJ1-1, the V gene TRBV11-2; 7 bases are shared with TRBD1. This CDR3 has 17 amino acids. The germline CDR1 and CDR2 sequences are SGHAT and FQNNGV. V dropped 1 base and J dropped 8; count of bases not matched to a gene: 16. CDR3 in amino acids: CASSLGGEGAIGLEAFF. CDR3 DNA sequence: TGTGCCAGCAGCTTAGGTGGTGAGGGGGCGATCGGTTTAGAAGCTTTCTTT.

The chain recombines TRBV18 with TRBJ1-1; 7 nucleotides agree with TRBD1. Germline V lookup: CDR1 KGHSH, CDR2 LQKENI. V gave up 3 bases and J gave up 5 bases; unmatched junction bases: 12. This CDR3 is built from 16 residues. CDR3 DNA: TGTGCCAGCTCACCTTCAAGGGGGCTCCAGGGAACTGAAGCTTTCTTT. Amino acid sequence: CASSPSRGLQGTEAFF.

The CDR3 sequence: CASSRRAGEASETQYF. CDR3 coding DNA: TGTGCCAGCAGCCGGAGAGCGGGAGAGGCTAGCGAGACCCAGTACTTC. The V gene is TRBV5-4, the J gene TRBJ2-5; 8 nucleotides align to TRBD2. The V and J ends lost 4 bases and 5 bases, in that order; junction bases with no gene match: 13. Germline loops: CDR1 SGHNT, CDR2 YYREEE (reference sequence). This CDR3 contains 16 residues. The variable domain in full, completed from reference TRBV5-4 and TRBJ2-5, reads ETGVTQSPTHLIKTRGQQVTLRCSSQSGHNTVSWYQQALGQGPQFIFQYYREEENGRGNFPPRFSGLQFPNYSSELNVNALELDDSALYLCASSRRAGEASETQYFGPGTRLLVL.

The chain recombines TRBV7-9 with TRBJ2-7; the match to TRBD1 covers 8 bases. This CDR3 region has 18 residues. Germline lookup yields CDR1 SEHNR and CDR2 FQNEAQ (reference sequence). The V and J ends lost 5 bases and 2 bases, in that order; junction bases with no gene match: 17. CDR3 DNA: TGTGCCAGCAGCCGACGATCTGGACAGGGTGTCCGAGCCTACGAGCAGTACGTC. It encodes CASSRRSGQGVRAYEQYV.

DNA of the CDR3: TGCGCCAGCAGCTTGGAGGGAGATACCTACGAGCAGTACGTC. It specifies CASSLEGDTYEQYV. The V and J genes are TRBV5-1 and TRBJ2-7; weak D call: TRBD2 (5 bases). The V gene's germline CDR1 is SGHRS and CDR2 YFSETQ. Trimming pared 0 bases from V and 2 bases from J, leaving 9 bases between. This CDR3 has 14 amino acids.

The rearrangement uses TRBV18 and TRBJ2-6, with 9 bases fitting TRBD2. The CDR3 has 19 amino acids. Germline CDR1 reads KGHSH; CDR2 reads LQKENI. V lost 3 bases to trimming and J lost 1 base; unmatched junction nucleotides: 10. The CDR3 DNA is TGTGCCAGCTCACCCCTAGGGGGTAGCGGGAGTTCTGGGGCCAACGTCCTGACTTTC. It is translated as CASSPLGGSGSSGANVLTF. The entire variable domain, with the rest obtained from reference TRBV18 and TRBJ2-6, is as follows: NAGVMQNPRHLVRRRGQEARLRCSPMKGHSHVYWYRQLPEEGLKFMVYLQKENIIDESGMPKERFSAEFPKEGPSILRIQQVVRGDSAAYFCASSPLGGSGSSGANVLTFGAGSRLTVL.

The chain's CDR3 is CASSEKGYGANVLTF. CDR3 nucleotide sequence: TGTGCCAGCAGTGAAAAGGGGTATGGGGCCAACGTCCTGACTTTC. The chain recombines TRBV2 with TRBJ2-6, with D maybe TRBD1 (5 bases). There are 15 residues in the CDR3. Trimming left V 2 bases short and J 3 bases short, with 8 bases between. The germline V gene encodes CDR1 SNHLY and CDR2 FYNNEI.

The chain carries TRBV7-2 and TRBJ2-2; the D gene is possibly TRBD2 (6 bases). This CDR3 comprises 17 residues. Germline CDR1 is SGHTA and CDR2 is FQGNSA. V was trimmed by 3 bases and J by 1 base, leaving 15 bases between them. Written as DNA, the CDR3 is TGTGCCAGCAGCTTCCTCCGACTAGTTCAGAACACCGGGGAGCTGTTTTTT. Translation gives CASSFLRLVQNTGELFF. Using reference TRBV7-2 and TRBJ2-2 for the parts outside the CDR3, the full variable domain is GAGVSQSPSNKVTEKGKDVELRCDPISGHTALYWYRQSLGQGLEFLIYFQGNSAPDKSGLPSDRFSAERTGGSVSTLTIQRTQQEDSAVYLCASSFLRLVQNTGELFFGEGSRLTVL.

This CDR3 reads CASSLFPSGSGSYNEQFF. The CDR3 coding sequence is TGCGCCAGCAGCTTGTTTCCTAGCGGGAGCGGCTCCTACAATGAGCAGTTCTTC. The genes are TRBV5-1 and TRBJ2-1; 10 bases match TRBD2. The germline V gene has CDR1 SGHRS and CDR2 YFSETQ. Trimming at V came to 1 base and at J to 0 bases, leaving 7 bases not matched to a gene. The CDR3 is 18 amino acids.

The V and J genes are TRBV4-2 and TRBJ1-2; no reliable D call. The V end was cut by 0 bases, the J end by 6 bases, with 11 bases between. The germline CDR1 and CDR2 sequences are LGHNA and YNFKEQ. The CDR3 totals 14 residues. The CDR3, as DNA: TGTGCCAGCAGCCAAGAAGGTGACCGGGATGGCTACACCTTC. Its translation: CASSQEGDRDGYTF.

The chain recombines TRBV4-2 with TRBJ2-5, with a possible D match to TRBD2 (5 bases). There are 16 residues in the CDR3. The germline V and J ends were trimmed by 1 base and 6 bases, with 18 bases remaining between them. Looked up from germline, CDR1 is LGHNA and CDR2 is YNFKEQ. CDR3 sequence (DNA): TGTGCCAGCAGCCAAGGGAGGTCCCCCGGGTTGAAGACCCAGTACTTC. Residues: CASSQGRSPGLKTQYF.

The CDR3 sequence: CASSISRDTEAFF. CDR3 DNA sequence: TGTGCCAGTAGTATATCCAGGGACACTGAAGCTTTCTTT. The rearrangement uses TRBV19 and TRBJ1-1; tentative D call: TRBD1 (5 bases). Germline CDR1 LNHDA, CDR2 SQIVND (reference sequence). The V end lost 2 bases, the J end lost 3 bases, and 7 bases lay between the germline ends. The CDR3 length is 13 residues.

The chain couples TRBV19 to TRBJ1-2, with a tentative D call TRBD1 (6 bases). Trimming stripped 6 bases from V and 3 bases from J, with 20 bases between. The CDR3 spans 16 residues. Germline V gene data show CDR1 as LNHDA and CDR2 as SQIVND (reference sequence). The CDR3, as DNA: TGTGCCAGTAGGGCCTCCGGGACACCGACCTACTATGGCTACACCTTC. It translates to CASRASGTPTYYGYTF.

The V call is TRBV7-3, the J call TRBJ1-2; TRBD1 matches at 7 bases. This CDR3 spans 16 amino acids. V was pared by 3 bases and J by 0 bases, with 7 bases of the junction left unmatched. Germline CDR1 is SGHTA and CDR2 is FQGTGA. The CDR3 sequence: CASSLTGTTSNYGYTF. The CDR3 DNA sequence: TGTGCCAGCAGCTTGACAGGGACGACATCTAACTATGGCTACACCTTC.

The V call is TRBV10-3, the J call TRBJ2-2; 9 nucleotides agree with TRBD2. The CDR3 length is 18 residues. CDR1 and CDR2 (germline): ENHRY, SYGVKD. The V segment lost 2 bases and the J segment 2 bases; nucleotides outside the gene matches: 9. CDR3 loop: CAISEPPGLASNTGELFF. The CDR3 bases are TGTGCCATCAGTGAGCCTCCTGGACTAGCGAGTAACACCGGGGAGCTGTTTTTT.

The J gene is TRBJ2-3, the V gene TRBV4-2; D possibly corresponds to TRBD2 (6 bases). V lost 1 base and J lost 2, with 7 bases in between. The CDR3 has 14 amino acids. Germline lookup yields CDR1 LGHNA and CDR2 YNFKEQ. CDR3 amino acids: CASSQAGLTDTQYF. CDR3 nucleotide sequence: TGTGCCAGCAGCCAAGCGGGACTCACAGATACGCAGTATTTT.

V gene TRBV2 combines with J gene TRBJ2-3, with 7 positions matching TRBD2. The V segment lost 3 bases and the J segment 1 base; nucleotides outside the gene matches: 1. The CDR3 is made up of 14 amino acids. The germline gives CDR1 SNHLY, CDR2 FYNNEI. The CDR3 nucleotides read TGTGCCAGCAGTGATGCGGGAGGCACAGATACGCAGTATTTT. It yields the protein CASSDAGGTDTQYF.